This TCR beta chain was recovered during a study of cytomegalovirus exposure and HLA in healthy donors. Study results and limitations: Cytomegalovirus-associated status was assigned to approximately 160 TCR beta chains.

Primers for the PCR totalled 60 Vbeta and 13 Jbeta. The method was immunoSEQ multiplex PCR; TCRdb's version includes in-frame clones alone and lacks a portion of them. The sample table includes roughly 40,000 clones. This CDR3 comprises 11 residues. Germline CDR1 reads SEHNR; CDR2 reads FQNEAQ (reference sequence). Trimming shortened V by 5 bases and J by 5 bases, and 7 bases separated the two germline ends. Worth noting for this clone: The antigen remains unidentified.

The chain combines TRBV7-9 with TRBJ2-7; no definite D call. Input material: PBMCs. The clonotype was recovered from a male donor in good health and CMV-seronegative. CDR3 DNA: TGTGCCAGCAGCCCAGGCAACGAGCAGTACTTC. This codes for CASSPGNEQYF.